The present entry profiles one T cell receptor beta chain with its context. Its matching antigen is unknown. This sample was included in a study of post-analysis software for immune sequencing data. The CDR3 totals 15 residues. Germline V gene data show CDR1 as DFQATT and CDR2 as SNEGSKA (reference sequence). Trimming removed 2 bases from V and 13 bases from J; junction bases left unmatched: 17. Presence of unique molecular identifiers characterized the TCR beta cDNA libraries. Each batch of about 0.95 to 11 million T cells produced roughly 450,000 cDNA molecules. TCRdb re-analysed the PCR reads in MiXCR, keeping a single row per CDR3 protein. The sample has about 820,000 distinct CDR3 sequences; approximately 50% are singletons. Study-level results: Normalized Chao1 diversity was significantly lower in multiple sclerosis patients than in controls. Patients used about five TRBV segments, including TRBV5-6, TRBV5-1 and TRBV20-1, more often than controls.

This TCR derives from a girl between 10 and 17 years old with multiple sclerosis. V is TRBV20-1 and J is TRBJ2-4, with 7 bases matching TRBD2. Input material: blood. In nucleotides, the CDR3 is TGCAGTGCTAGACTCCCGACTAGCCTTATCCCTGCCCAGTACTTC. Translation: CSARLPTSLIPAQYF.